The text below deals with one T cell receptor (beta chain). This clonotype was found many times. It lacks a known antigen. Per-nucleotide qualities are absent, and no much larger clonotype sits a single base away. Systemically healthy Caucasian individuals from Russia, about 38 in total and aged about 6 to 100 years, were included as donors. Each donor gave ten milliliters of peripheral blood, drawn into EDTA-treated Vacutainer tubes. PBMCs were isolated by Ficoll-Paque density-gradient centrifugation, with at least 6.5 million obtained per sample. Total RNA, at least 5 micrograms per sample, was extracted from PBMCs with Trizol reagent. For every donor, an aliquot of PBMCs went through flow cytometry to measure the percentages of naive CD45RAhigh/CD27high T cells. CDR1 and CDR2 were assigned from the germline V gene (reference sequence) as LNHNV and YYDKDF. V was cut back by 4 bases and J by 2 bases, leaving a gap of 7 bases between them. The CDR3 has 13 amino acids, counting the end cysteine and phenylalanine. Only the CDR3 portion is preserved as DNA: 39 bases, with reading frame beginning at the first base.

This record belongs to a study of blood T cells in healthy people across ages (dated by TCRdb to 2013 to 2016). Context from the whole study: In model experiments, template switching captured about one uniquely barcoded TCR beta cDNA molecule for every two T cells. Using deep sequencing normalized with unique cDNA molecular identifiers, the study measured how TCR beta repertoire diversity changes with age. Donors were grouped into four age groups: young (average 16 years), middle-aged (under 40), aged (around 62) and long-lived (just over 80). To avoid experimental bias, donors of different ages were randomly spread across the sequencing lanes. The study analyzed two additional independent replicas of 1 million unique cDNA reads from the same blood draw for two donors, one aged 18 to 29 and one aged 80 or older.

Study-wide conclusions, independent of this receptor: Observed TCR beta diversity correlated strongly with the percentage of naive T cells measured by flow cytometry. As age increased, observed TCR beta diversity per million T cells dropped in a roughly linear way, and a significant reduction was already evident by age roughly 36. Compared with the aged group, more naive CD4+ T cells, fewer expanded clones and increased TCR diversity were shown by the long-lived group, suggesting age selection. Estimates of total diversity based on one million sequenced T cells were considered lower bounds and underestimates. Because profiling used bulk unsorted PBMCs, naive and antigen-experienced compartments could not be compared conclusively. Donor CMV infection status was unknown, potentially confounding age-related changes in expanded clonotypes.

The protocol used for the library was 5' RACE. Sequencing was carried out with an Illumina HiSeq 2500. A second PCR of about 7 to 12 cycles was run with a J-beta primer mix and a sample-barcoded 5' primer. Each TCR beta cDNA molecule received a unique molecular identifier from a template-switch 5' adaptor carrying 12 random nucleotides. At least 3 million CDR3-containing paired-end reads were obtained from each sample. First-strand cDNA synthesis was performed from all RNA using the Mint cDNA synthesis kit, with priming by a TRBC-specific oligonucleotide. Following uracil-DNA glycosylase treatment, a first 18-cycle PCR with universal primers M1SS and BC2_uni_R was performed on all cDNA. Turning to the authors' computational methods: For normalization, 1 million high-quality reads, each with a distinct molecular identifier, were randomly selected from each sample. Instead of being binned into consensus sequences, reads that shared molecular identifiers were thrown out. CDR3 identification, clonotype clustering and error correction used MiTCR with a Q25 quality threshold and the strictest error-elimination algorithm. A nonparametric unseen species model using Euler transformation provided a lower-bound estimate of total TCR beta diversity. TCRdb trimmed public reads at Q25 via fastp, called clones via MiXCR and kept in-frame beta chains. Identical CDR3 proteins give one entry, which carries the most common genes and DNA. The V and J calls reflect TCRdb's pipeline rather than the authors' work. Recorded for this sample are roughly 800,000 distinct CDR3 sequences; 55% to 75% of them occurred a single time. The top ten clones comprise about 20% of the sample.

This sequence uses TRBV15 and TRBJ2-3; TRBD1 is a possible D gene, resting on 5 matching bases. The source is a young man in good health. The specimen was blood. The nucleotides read TGTGCCACCAGCACTGGACACACAGATACGCAGTATTTT. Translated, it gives CATSTGHTDTQYF.